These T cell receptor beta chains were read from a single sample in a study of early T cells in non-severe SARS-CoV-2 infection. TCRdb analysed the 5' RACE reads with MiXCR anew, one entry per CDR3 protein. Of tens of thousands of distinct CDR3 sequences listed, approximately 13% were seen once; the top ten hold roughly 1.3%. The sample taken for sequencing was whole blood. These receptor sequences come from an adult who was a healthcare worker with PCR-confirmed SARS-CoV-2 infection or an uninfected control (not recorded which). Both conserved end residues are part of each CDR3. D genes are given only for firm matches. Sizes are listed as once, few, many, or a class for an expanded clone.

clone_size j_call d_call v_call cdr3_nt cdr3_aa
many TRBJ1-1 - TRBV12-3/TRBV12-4 TGTGCCAGCAGTTACGGGACAACCACTGAAGCTTTCTTT CASSYGTTTEAFF
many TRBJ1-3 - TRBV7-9 TGTGCCAGCAGCTACCAGACCCCTGGAAACACCATATATTTT CASSYQTPGNTIYF
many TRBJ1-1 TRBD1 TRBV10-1 TGCGCCAGCAGTGCTACCAGGGGGAGGACTGAAGCTTTCTTT CASSATRGRTEAFF
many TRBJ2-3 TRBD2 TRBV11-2 TGTGCCAGCAGCTTAGAACACGGGGGGATAGCCACAGATACGCAGTATTTT CASSLEHGGIATDTQYF
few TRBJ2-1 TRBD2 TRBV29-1 TGCAGCGTTGAGGAGCGGGACCTCAATGAGCAGTTCTTC CSVEERDLNEQFF
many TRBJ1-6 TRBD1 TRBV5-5 TGTGCCAGCAGCTTGGTCAGGGGGTTTCTTTCACCCCTCCACTTT CASSLVRGFLSPLHF
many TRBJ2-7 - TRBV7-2 TGTGCCAGCAGCTGGGACACGTCCTACGAGCAGTACTTC CASSWDTSYEQYF
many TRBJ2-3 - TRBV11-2 TGTGCCAGCAGCCCCACCTGGGTTGTTGAATCCGCAGATACGCAGTATTTT CASSPTWVVESADTQYF
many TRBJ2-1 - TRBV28 TGTGCCAGCAGTTTTGCGGGTAGCCTCTCCGATGAGCAGTTCTTC CASSFAGSLSDEQFF
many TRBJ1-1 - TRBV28 TGTGCCAGCAGACAATACAGTGAGAACACTGAAGCTTTCTTT CASRQYSENTEAFF
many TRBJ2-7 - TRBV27 TGTGCCAGCAGTTCACAGGGATTGGAGCGCAAGCAGTACTTC CASSSQGLERKQYF
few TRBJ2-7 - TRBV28 TGTGCCGCGGGCAGTAGGAGTCCCTACGAGCAGTACTTC CAAGSRSPYEQYF
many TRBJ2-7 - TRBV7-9 TGTGCCAGCAGCTTACCTCCCACCTACGAGCAGTACTTC CASSLPPTYEQYF
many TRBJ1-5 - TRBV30 TGTGCCTGGAGTGGACATACAGGGTCCGATCAGCCCCAGCATTTT CAWSGHTGSDQPQHF
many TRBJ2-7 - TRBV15 TGTGCCACCAGCCCCCAAGGGGCGGTAATCTACGAGCAGTACTTC CATSPQGAVIYEQYF
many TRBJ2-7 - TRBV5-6 TGTGCCAGCAGCTCCGCAGGGTATTCCTACGAGCAGTACTTC CASSSAGYSYEQYF
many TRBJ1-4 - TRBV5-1 TGCGCCAGCAGTCCGGAGGCTGTGGGGGAAAAACTGTTTTTT CASSPEAVGEKLFF
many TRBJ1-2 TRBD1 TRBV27 TGTGCCAGCAGTACATTTCAACCGGGACAGGATAACTATGGCTACACCTTC CASSTFQPGQDNYGYTF